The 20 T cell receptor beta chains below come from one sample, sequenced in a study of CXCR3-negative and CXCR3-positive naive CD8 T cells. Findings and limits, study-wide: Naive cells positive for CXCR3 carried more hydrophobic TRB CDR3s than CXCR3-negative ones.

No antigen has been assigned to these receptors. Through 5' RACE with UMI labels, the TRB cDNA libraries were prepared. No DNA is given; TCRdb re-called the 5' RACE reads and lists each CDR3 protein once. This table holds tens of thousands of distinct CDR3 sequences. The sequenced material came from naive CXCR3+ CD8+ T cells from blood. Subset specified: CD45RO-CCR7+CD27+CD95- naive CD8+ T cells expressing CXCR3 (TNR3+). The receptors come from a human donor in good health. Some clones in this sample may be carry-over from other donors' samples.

CDR3 amino acids: CASSPEGNLNTEAFF. The chain recombines TRBV18 with TRBJ1-1; checking the TCRdb D call of TRBD1 is not possible without DNA. The CDR3 is made up of 15 amino acids. Germline CDR1 reads KGHSH; CDR2 reads LQKENI.

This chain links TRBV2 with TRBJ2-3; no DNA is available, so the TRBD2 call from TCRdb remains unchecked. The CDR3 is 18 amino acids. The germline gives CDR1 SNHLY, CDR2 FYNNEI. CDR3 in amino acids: CASSERVSGRLSTDTQYF.

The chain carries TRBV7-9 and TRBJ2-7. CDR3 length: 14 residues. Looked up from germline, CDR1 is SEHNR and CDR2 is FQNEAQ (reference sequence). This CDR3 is CASSLDGIAYEQYF. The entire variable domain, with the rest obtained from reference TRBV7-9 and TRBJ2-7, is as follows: DTGVSQNPRHKITKRGQNVTFRCDPISEHNRLYWYRQTLGQGPEFLTYFQNEAQLEKSRLLSDRFSAERPKGSFSTLEIQRTEQGDSAMYLCASSLDGIAYEQYFGPGTRLTVT.

CDR3 amino acids: CASSGRLNTEAFF. The genes are TRBV19 and TRBJ1-1. This CDR3 contains 13 residues. The germline gives CDR1 LNHDA, CDR2 SQIVND (reference sequence). The full variable domain, with the rest looked up from reference TRBV19 and TRBJ1-1, is DGGITQSPKYLFRKEGQNVTLSCEQNLNHDAMYWYRQDPGQGLRLIYYSQIVNDFQKGDIAEGYSVSREKKESFPLTVTSAQKNPTAFYLCASSGRLNTEAFFGQGTRLTVV.

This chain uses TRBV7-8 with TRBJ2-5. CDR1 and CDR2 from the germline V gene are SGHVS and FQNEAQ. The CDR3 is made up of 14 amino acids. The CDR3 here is CASSLVQTQETQYF.

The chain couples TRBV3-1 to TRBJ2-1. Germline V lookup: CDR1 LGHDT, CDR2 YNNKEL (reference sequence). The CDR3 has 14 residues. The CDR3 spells CASSQSLVLKEQFF.

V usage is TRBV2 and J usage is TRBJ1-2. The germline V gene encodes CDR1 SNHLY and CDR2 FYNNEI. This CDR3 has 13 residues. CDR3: CASSDMATDGYTF.

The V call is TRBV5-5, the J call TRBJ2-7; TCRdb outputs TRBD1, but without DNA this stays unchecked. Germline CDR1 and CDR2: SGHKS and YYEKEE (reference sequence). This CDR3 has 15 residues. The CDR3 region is CASSLLGWGVHEQYF.

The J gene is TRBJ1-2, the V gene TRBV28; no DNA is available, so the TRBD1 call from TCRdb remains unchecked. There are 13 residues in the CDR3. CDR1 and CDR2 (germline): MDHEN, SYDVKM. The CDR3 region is CASSNRRNYGYTF.

This CDR3 is CASSPLLEGVYGYTF. V and J are TRBV28 and TRBJ1-2; TCRdb lists TRBD1, though no DNA is available to test this call. This CDR3 is 15 amino acids long. From germline, CDR1 is MDHEN and CDR2 SYDVKM.

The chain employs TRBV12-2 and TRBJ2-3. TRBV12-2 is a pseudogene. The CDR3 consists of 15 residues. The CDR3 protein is CASRTHKISTDTQYF.

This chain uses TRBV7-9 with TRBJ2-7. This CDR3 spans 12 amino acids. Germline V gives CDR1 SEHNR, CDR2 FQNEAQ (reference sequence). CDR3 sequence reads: CASSRPDYEQYF.

CDR3 sequence: CASSLGLAASYEQYF. The genes are TRBV7-3 and TRBJ2-7; as DNA is missing, the TRBD2 call by TCRdb cannot be tested. The germline V gene encodes CDR1 SGHTA and CDR2 FQGTGA. CDR3 size: 15 residues.

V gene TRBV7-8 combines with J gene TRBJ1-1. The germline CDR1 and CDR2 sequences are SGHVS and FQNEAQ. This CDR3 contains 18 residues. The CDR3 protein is CASSLGVAQDPKETEAFF.

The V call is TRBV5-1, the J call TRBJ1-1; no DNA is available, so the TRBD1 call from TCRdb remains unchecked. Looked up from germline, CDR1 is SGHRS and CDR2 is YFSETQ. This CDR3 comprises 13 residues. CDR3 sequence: CASSPREDTEAFF.

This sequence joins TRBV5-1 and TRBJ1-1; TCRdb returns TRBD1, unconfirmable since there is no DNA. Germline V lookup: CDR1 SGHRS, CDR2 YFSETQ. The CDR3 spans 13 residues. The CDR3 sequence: CASSLQGSPEAFF.

The CDR3 is CSAGETGRPLYGYTF. The rearrangement joins TRBV20-1 to TRBJ1-2; absent DNA, TCRdb's TRBD1 call cannot be checked. Germline V gene sequence: CDR1 DFQATT, CDR2 SNEGSKA (reference sequence). This CDR3 comprises 15 residues.

The CDR3 loop reads CASSELFGFETGELFF. The chain links TRBV25-1 to TRBJ2-2. Germline-derived CDR1 and CDR2 are MGHDK and SYGVNS. The CDR3 extends over 16 amino acids.

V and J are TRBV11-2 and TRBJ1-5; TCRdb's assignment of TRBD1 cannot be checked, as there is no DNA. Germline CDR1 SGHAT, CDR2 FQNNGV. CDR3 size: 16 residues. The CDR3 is CASSLAGGWGNQPQHF.

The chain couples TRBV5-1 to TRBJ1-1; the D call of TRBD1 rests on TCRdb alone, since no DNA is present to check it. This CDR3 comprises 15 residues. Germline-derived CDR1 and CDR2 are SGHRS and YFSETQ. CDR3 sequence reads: CASSISTGANTEAFF.